This T cell receptor beta chain was recovered during a study of T-cell reconstitution after alpha-beta-depleted transplantation in children listed by TCRdb under 2016. At the level of the whole study: T-cell immune reconstitution after TCRalphabeta/CD19-depleted allogeneic hematopoietic cell transplantation in children was quantitatively tracked in the study by means of TCR repertoire profiling. On the study overall, not on this receptor specifically: The apparently early recovery of alphabetaT-cell counts about two months after transplant reportedly depended on only several hundred rapidly expanded clones that came from non-depleted graft cells. Over the following months the frequencies of hyperexpanded clones went down, and after one year T-cell counts and TCRbeta diversity were mostly credited to newly produced T cells. The high TCRbeta diversity at day 60 in some patients was ascribed to recipient T cells and intrathymic progenitors that had survived conditioning.

This clonotype occurred many times. This receptor's antigen is unknown. Base qualities are missing; no much larger clone stands one base away. This specimen's treatment or condition label, interpreted: allogeneic hematopoietic cell transplantation with graft depleted of TCRalphabeta T cells and CD19 B cells. Transplant recipients were children who received TCRalphabeta/CD19-depleted allogeneic hematopoietic cell grafts. The germline V gene (reference sequence) supplies CDR1 LNHDA and CDR2 SQIVND. The CDR3 runs 18 residues from the cysteine to the phenylalanine. Only the CDR3 portion is preserved as DNA: 54 bases, with reading frame beginning at the first base. V and J lose 5 bases and 4 bases, and a span of 26 bases separates them. The library was obtained by PCR. Data came from an Illumina HiSeq 2500. To normalize quantification of the TCRbeta repertoire, the TCR libraries were built with molecular barcoding that relied on unique molecular identifiers. TCRdb trimmed the raw reads at Q25, called clones with MiXCR and kept productive beta chains. Rows merge per CDR3 protein into single entries with the most common DNA and genes. The sample contains 240,000 or so distinct CDR3 sequences, around 7.5% of them found a single time. The ten top clones hold almost 6.5% of the sample.

This TCR was sampled from a male patient aged 10 to 17 who had a stem cell transplant for acute lymphoblastic leukemia, so the T cells may come from the graft donor. Recombination connected TRBV19 to TRBJ1-1; tentative D gene TRBD1, with 5 bases matching. Here the sequenced sample was PBMCs, mostly from graft donor cells, taken 180 days after TCRalphabeta/CD19-depleted stem cell transplant. CDR3 region: CASSRTRGMGFEITEAFF. The sequenced DNA: TGTGCCAGTAGTCGGACAAGAGGGATGGGGTTTGAAATCACTGAAGCTTTCTTT.